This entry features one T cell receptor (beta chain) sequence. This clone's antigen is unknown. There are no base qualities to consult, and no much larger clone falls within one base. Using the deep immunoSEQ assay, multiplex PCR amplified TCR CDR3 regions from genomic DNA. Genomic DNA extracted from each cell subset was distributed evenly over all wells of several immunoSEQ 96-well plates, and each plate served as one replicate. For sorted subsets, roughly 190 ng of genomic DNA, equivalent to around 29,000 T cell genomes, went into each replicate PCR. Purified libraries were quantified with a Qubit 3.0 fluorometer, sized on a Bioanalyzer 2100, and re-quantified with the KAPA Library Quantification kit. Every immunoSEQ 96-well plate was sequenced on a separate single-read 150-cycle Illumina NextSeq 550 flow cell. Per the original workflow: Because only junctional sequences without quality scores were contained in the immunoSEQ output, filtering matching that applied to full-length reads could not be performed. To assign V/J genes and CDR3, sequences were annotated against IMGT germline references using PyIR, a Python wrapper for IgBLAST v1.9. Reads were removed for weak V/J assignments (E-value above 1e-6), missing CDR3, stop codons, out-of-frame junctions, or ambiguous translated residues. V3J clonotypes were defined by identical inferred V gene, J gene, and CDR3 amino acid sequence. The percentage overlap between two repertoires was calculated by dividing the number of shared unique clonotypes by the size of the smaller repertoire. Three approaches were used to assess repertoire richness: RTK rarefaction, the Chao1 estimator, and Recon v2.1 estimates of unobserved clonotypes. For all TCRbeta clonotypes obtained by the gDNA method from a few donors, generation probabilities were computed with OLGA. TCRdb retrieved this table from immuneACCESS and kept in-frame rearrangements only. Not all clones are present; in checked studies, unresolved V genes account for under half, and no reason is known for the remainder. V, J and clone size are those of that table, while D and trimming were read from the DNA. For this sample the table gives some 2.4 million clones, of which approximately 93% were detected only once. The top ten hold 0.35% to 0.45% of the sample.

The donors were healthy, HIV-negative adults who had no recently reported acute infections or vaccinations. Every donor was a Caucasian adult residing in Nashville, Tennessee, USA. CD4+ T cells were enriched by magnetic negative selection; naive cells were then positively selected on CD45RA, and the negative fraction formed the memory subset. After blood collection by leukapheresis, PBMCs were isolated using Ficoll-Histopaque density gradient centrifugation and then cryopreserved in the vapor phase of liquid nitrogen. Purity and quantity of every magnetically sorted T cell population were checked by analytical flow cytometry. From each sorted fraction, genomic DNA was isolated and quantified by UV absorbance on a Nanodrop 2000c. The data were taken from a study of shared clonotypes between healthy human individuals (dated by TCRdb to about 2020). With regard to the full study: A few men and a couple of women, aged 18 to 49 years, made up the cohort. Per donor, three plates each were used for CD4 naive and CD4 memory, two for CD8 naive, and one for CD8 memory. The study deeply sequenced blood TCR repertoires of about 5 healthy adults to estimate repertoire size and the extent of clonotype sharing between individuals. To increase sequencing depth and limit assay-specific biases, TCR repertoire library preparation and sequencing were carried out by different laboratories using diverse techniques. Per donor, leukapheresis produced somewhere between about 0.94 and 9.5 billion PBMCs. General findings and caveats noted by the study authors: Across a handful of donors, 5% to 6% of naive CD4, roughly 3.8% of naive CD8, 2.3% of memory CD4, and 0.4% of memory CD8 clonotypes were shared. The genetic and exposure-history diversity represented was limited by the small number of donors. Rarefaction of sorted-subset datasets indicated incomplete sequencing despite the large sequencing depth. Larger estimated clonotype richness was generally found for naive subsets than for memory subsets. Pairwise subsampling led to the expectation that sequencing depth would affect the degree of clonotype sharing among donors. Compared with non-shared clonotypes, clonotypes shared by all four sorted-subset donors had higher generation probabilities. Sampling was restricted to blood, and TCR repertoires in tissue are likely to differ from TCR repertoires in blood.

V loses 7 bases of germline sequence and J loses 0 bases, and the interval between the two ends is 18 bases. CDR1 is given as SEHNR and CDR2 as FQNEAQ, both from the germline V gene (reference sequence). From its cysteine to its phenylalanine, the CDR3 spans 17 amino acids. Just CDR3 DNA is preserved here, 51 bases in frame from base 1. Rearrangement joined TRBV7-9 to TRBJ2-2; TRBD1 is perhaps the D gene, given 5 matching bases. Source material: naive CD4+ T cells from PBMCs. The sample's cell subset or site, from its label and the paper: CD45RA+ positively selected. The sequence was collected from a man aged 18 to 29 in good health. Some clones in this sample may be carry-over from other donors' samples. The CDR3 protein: CASNLRGRSANTGELFF. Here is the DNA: TGTGCCAGCAACCTTAGGGGCCGGTCAGCGAACACCGGGGAGCTGTTTTTT.